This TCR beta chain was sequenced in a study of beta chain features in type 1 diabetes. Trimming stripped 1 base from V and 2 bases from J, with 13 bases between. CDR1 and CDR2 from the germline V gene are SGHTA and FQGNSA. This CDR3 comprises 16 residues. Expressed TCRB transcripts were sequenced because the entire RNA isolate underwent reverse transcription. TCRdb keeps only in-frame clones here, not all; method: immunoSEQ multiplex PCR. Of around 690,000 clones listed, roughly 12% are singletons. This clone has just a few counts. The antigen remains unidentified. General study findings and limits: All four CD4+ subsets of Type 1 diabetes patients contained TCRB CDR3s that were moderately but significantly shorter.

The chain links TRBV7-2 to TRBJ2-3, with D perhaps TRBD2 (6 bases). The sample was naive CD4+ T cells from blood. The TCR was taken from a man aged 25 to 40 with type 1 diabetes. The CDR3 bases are TGTGCCAGCAGCTTAGGTCGCGGGGCGACCACAGATACGCAGTATTTT. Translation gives CASSLGRGATTDTQYF.